This TCR beta chain was sequenced in a study of blood T cell repertoires in COVID-19. Turning to the study itself: Samples representing acute and convalescent COVID-19 were sourced from the United States, Italy and Spain. In each case, the material was cDNA or gDNA derived from T cells, B-cell-depleted T cells, or PBMCs.

Germline values: CDR1 LGHDT, CDR2 YNNKEL (reference sequence). The CDR3 sequence is 14 residues long. Trimming took off 0 bases at V and 6 bases at J, with 9 bases between the two ends. Authors' data handling: Amplified reference gene primers provided the basis for estimating nucleated cell counts. Generated by immunoSEQ multiplex PCR, the TCRdb table keeps only in-frame clones and is missing some. V and J calls and clone size come straight from that table; D and trimming were deduced from the DNA. Of some 100,000 clones listed, more than 65% were seen once; the top ten hold around a quarter. The material sequenced was peripheral blood. The rearrangement links TRBV3-1 (or the pseudogene TRBV3-2) to TRBJ2-4, with a weak D call TRBD2 (5 bases). The TCR was taken from an elderly man with active or convalescent COVID-19. The CDR3 loop is CASSQEDWGNIQYF. The CDR3 coding sequence is TGTGCCAGCAGCCAAGAGGACTGGGGAAACATTCAGTACTTC.